The TCR beta chain under discussion was sequenced for a study of T cells in tuberculosis. Assay: immunoSEQ multiplex PCR; the TCRdb copy retains only in-frame clones and omits some. This table holds tens of thousands of clones, roughly 92% found once. V was shortened by 3 bases and J by 3 bases, with 11 bases between the two germline ends. The germline V gene encodes CDR1 SGHVS and CDR2 FQNEAQ. The CDR3 covers 15 residues. This clone was recorded once. The sequenced sample consisted of PBMCs. V is TRBV7-8 and J is TRBJ2-2; D uncertain. This TCR was sampled from a donor aged 10-35 years with latent tuberculosis or without tuberculosis infection. Some clones in this sample may be carry-over from other donors' samples. The CDR3 sequence is CASSFARKDTGELFF. The CDR3 region has the DNA TGTGCCAGCAGCTTTGCCAGGAAGGACACCGGGGAGCTGTTTTTT.